The 23 T cell receptor beta chains given below trace back to one sample, sequenced in a study of vaccination and CD4 T cells after COVID-19. Cultured CD4+ T cell DNA was sequenced using the Oncomine TCR Beta short-read assay. TCRdb re-derived calls from the PCR reads in MiXCR, one entry per CDR3 protein. The data contain roughly 17,000 distinct CDR3 sequences, less than 50% of them singletons. These receptors' targets are unknown. This sample's treatment: approximately 9-day PBMC culture with coronavirus spike peptide pools or control peptides (ViraFEST assay). The sample in question was CD4+ T cells from blood, cultured in vitro, obtained before SARS-CoV-2 vaccination. The origin of the receptors is a human donor who had recovered from COVID-19.

The V gene is TRBV6-2 or TRBV6-3, the J gene TRBJ1-1; D is uncertain. The CDR3 has 12 residues. Between the trimmed V and J ends, which lost 5 bases and 6 bases, there was a span of 10 bases. Germline assignment: CDR1 MNHEY and CDR2 SVGEGT. CDR3 bases: TGTGCCAGCAGTACAACGGGCCCTGAAGCTTTCTTT. Translation: CASSTTGPEAFF.

The rearrangement links TRBV5-4 to TRBJ2-3, with D possibly TRBD2 on 5 matching bases. This CDR3 spans 17 amino acids. V was cut by 1 base and J by 0 bases, with 15 bases left in between. Per the germline V gene, CDR1 is SGHNT and CDR2 is YYREEE (reference sequence). In DNA, the CDR3 is TGTGCCAGCAGCTTGAGGATTAGCGCAACTAGCACAGATACGCAGTATTTT. Translating gives CASSLRISATSTDTQYF.

CDR3 residues: CASSPLAAKPPYEQYF. As DNA, the CDR3 is TGTGCCAGCAGCCCTCTCGCCGCTAAGCCGCCCTACGAGCAGTACTTC. This chain joins TRBV14 and TRBJ2-7; no definite D call. Trimming left V 4 bases short and J 2 bases short, with 18 bases between. The germline V gene has CDR1 SGHDN and CDR2 FVKESK. The CDR3 runs 16 residues.

This clonotype was seen a single time. The genes are TRBV20-1 and TRBJ2-7, with D maybe TRBD1 (7 bases). Deletions cut 4 bases from V and 4 bases from J, with 11 bases between. The germline V gene has CDR1 DFQATT and CDR2 SNEGSKA (reference sequence). The CDR3 contains 12 residues. This CDR3 reads CSATPGGYEQYF. The DNA of the CDR3 is TGCAGTGCTACCCCAGGGGGGTACGAGCAGTACTTC.

This clonotype was observed a few times. The V call is TRBV7-2, the J call TRBJ2-5; 11 positions match TRBD2. The germline V gene encodes CDR1 SGHTA and CDR2 FQGNSA. Unmatched junction bases numbered 8, after V lost 5 bases and J lost 3 bases. The CDR3 spans 16 residues. The CDR3 bases are TGTGCCAGCAGCCGCCGTATACTAGCGGGAGAAGAGACCCAGTACTTC. Its translation: CASSRRILAGEETQYF.

This clonotype has more than one count but fewer than ten. The V call is TRBV28, the J call TRBJ1-1, with unresolved D. The CDR3 runs to 15 residues. V dropped 4 bases and J dropped 4 bases, with 16 bases sitting between them. Germline loops: CDR1 MDHEN, CDR2 SYDVKM. DNA of the CDR3: TGTGCCAGCAGTTATTTTAGTCCCTCGAGCACTGAAGCTTTCTTT. It translates to CASSYFSPSSTEAFF.

CDR3 sequence (DNA): TGTGCCAGCAGTGGACCTCCGGAGAACACTGAAGCTTTCTTT. Translated, it gives CASSGPPENTEAFF. The V and J genes are TRBV25-1 and TRBJ1-1, with unresolved D. Trimming took off 4 bases at V and 1 base at J, with 10 bases between the two ends. Germline-derived CDR1 and CDR2 are MGHDK and SYGVNS. This CDR3 is built from 14 residues.

This clonotype was detected a few times. J is TRBJ2-3 and V is TRBV7-8; 9 bases are shared with TRBD1. The CDR3 totals 18 residues. CDR1 and CDR2 (germline): SGHVS, FQNEAQ. The V gene end was trimmed by 5 bases and the J gene end by 0 bases; junction bases not matched to a gene: 12. CDR3 nucleotides: TGTGCCAGCAGCGCCCGGGACAGGGTCTTATCTAGCACAGATACGCAGTATTTT. This gives the protein CASSARDRVLSSTDTQYF.

The chain combines TRBV12-3 or TRBV12-4 with TRBJ2-3, with D hard to call. V was pared by 3 bases and J by 10 bases, with 8 bases between. The CDR3 has 11 residues. The CDR3 nucleotides are TGTGCCAGCAGTTTGTCGATGGCGCAGTATTTT. This gives the protein CASSLSMAQYF.

This clonotype showed up just once. The chain carries TRBV21-1 and TRBJ2-7. TRBV21-1 is tagged as a pseudogene. CDR3 length: 14 amino acids. As DNA, the CDR3 is TGTGCCAGCAGCATCGAACTACTCCTCTACGAGCAGTACTTC. Translating gives CASSIELLLYEQYF.

The chain couples TRBV30 to TRBJ1-6, with TRBD1 as a possible D gene (6 bases). Trimming stripped 0 bases from V and 8 bases from J, with 17 bases between. CDR3 size: 16 residues. Germline V gene lookup returns CDR1 GTSNPN and CDR2 SVGIG (reference sequence). CDR3 sequence (DNA): TGTGCCTGGAGTGTAGGGGTCGGGGGGCAGGATTCACCCCTCCACTTT. Translating gives CAWSVGVGGQDSPLHF.

The chain carries TRBV15 and TRBJ2-7; tentative D call: TRBD2 (6 bases). V was cut by 1 base and J by 5 bases, with 12 bases left in between. The CDR3 length is 14 residues. Germline CDR1 and CDR2: LNHNV and YYDKDF (reference sequence). The DNA for the CDR3 is TGTGCCACCAGCAGAGGGAGGGGACCAGACGAGCAGTACTTC. Amino acids: CATSRGRGPDEQYF.

The chain employs TRBV19 and TRBJ1-2; D perhaps matches TRBD1 (5 bases). Trimming stripped 4 bases from V and 6 bases from J, with 15 bases between. The CDR3 is 14 residues long. Germline V gene data show CDR1 as LNHDA and CDR2 as SQIVND (reference sequence). CDR3 loop: CASSRYETANGYTF. The CDR3 coding sequence is TGTGCCAGTAGTAGGTATGAGACAGCCAATGGCTACACCTTC.

The V gene is TRBV7-9, the J gene TRBJ1-6; 8 nucleotides match TRBD1. This CDR3 comprises 16 residues. Per the germline V gene, CDR1 is SEHNR and CDR2 is FQNEAQ (reference sequence). Unmatched junction bases numbered 14, after V lost 8 bases and J lost 8 bases. This CDR3 reads CASRSTDTGGDSPLHF. The DNA for the CDR3 is TGTGCCAGCCGCAGTACTGATACAGGGGGGGATTCACCCCTCCACTTT. The full variable domain, rest sourced from reference TRBV7-9 and TRBJ1-6, is DTGVSQNPRHKITKRGQNVTFRCDPISEHNRLYWYRQTLGQGPEFLTYFQNEAQLEKSRLLSDRFSAERPKGSFSTLEIQRTEQGDSAMYLCASRSTDTGGDSPLHFGNGTRLTVT.

V usage is TRBV6-1 and J usage is TRBJ1-2; D unclear. Deletions cut 3 bases from V and 8 bases from J, with 10 bases between. Germline lookup yields CDR1 MNHNS and CDR2 SASEGT. The CDR3 is made up of 12 amino acids. CDR3 coding DNA: TGTGCCAGCAGTGAGACACCCGCCGGCTACACCTTC. It encodes CASSETPAGYTF.

This clonotype has a handful of counts. The V gene is TRBV27, the J gene TRBJ1-1, with TRBD1 matching over 7 bases. CDR3 length equals 14 residues. V lost 5 bases to trimming and J lost 5 bases; unmatched junction nucleotides: 8. CDR1 is MNHEY, CDR2 SMNVEV, per germline (reference sequence). Here the CDR3 reads CASSPRQGWTEAFF. The CDR3 DNA is TGTGCCAGCAGTCCCCGACAGGGCTGGACTGAAGCTTTCTTT.

The V gene is TRBV19, the J gene TRBJ1-1, with D possibly being TRBD1 (5 bases). V was cut by 4 bases and J by 3 bases, with 21 bases left in between. Germline V gene lookup returns CDR1 LNHDA and CDR2 SQIVND (reference sequence). CDR3 length: 17 amino acids. The CDR3 nucleotides read TGTGCCAGTAGTACGACGGGGGACGGCCCTAAGGACACTGAAGCTTTCTTT. Its translation is CASSTTGDGPKDTEAFF.

This clonotype was observed a handful of times. This chain uses TRBV6-2 or TRBV6-3 with TRBJ2-5; D call uncertain. Germline V gene data show CDR1 as MNHEY and CDR2 as SVGEGT. The CDR3 spans 11 residues. The germline V and J ends were trimmed by 4 bases and 4 bases, with 4 bases remaining between them. The CDR3 sequence is CASSSRETQYF. CDR3 DNA sequence: TGTGCCAGCAGTTCCCGAGAGACCCAGTACTTC.

The rearrangement links TRBV20-1 to TRBJ1-6, with TRBD1 matching 9 bases. The germline V gene has CDR1 DFQATT and CDR2 SNEGSKA (reference sequence). With 1 base clipped from V and 6 bases from J, the junction kept 7 bases outside the gene matches. The CDR3 totals 16 residues. CDR3 coding DNA: TGCAGTGCTAGAGTACAGGGGGCGCAGAGTAATTCACCCCTCCACTTT. Translating gives CSARVQGAQSNSPLHF.

This clonotype turned up a few times. The rearrangement joins TRBV24-1 to TRBJ1-5, with a weak D call TRBD1 (6 bases). The CDR3 is 12 residues long. Germline V gene data show CDR1 as KGHDR and CDR2 as SFDVKD. Trimming pared 0 bases from V and 13 bases from J, leaving 9 bases between. The CDR3 protein is CATSDLRGQQHF. CDR3 nucleotides: TGTGCCACCAGTGATTTGCGGGGGCAACAGCATTTT.

V is TRBV4-1 and J is TRBJ1-3; 7 positions match TRBD1. The junction had 11 bases not matched to a gene; V was cut back by 8 bases and J by 7 bases. The V gene's germline CDR1 is MGHRA and CDR2 YSYEKL. This CDR3 contains 14 residues. This CDR3 reads CASSQDRSYNTIYF. The CDR3 nucleotides read TGCGCCAGCTCCCAGGACAGGAGTTACAACACCATATATTTT.

This clonotype was counted between two and nine times. The chain has TRBV15 and TRBJ1-2, with no clear D. Germline lookup yields CDR1 LNHNV and CDR2 YYDKDF (reference sequence). The CDR3 extends over 12 amino acids. Trimming took off 1 base at V and 4 bases at J, with 4 bases between the two ends. The CDR3 DNA reads as TGTGCCACCAGCAGAGGGGCCTATGGCTACACCTTC. It codes for CATSRGAYGYTF.

This clonotype was recorded a few times. This sequence joins TRBV7-9 and TRBJ2-3; D call uncertain. The length of the CDR3 is 15 residues. Germline V gene sequence: CDR1 SEHNR, CDR2 FQNEAQ (reference sequence). The ends were cut back, 3 bases at V and 0 bases at J, with 10 bases in the middle. The CDR3 sequence: CASSLVPDSTDTQYF. In DNA form, the CDR3 reads TGTGCCAGCAGCTTGGTCCCAGATAGCACAGATACGCAGTATTTT.